This T cell receptor beta chain was sequenced for a study of monozygotic twins with inflammatory bowel disease. TCRalpha and TCRbeta cDNA went through nested PCRs of roughly 17 and 9 cycles, two in total. TCRdb re-called the 5' RACE reads; one entry per CDR3 protein, DNA not given. This sample carries fewer than 200,000 distinct CDR3 sequences, with 2% to 3% going to the ten biggest clones. Concerning this clonotype: Its antigen is undetermined.

There are 13 residues in the CDR3. In germline, CDR1 is LGHNA, CDR2 YSLEER. Study-wide findings and caveats: IBD patients shared fewer clonotypes with others than healthy twins, especially with disease activity.

Blood, about 2.5 ml, was drawn per donor. Sequenced input: blood. The sequence was collected from a human donor with ulcerative colitis or Crohn's disease, or a healthy co-twin of an affected twin (not recorded which). The V call is TRBV4-3, the J call TRBJ2-5. The CDR3 loop reads CASSGRVGETQYF.